This TCR beta chain emerged from a study of T-cell memory formation after mild COVID-19. Overall study: Largely donor-specific sequence clusters came from a couple of donors.

Points from the study as a whole: CD4+ contracting clones were mainly CM and EM; CD8+ ones, EMRA.

This clonotype was counted only a few times. Its antigen is still unknown. Germline values: CDR1 SQVTM, CDR2 ANQGSEA. The germline V and J ends were trimmed by 2 bases and 3 bases, with 11 bases remaining between them. The CDR3 runs to 13 residues. 5'RACE primed at constant segments yielded TCR alpha and TCR beta cDNA libraries bearing sample barcodes and UMIs. Each CDR3 protein is one row after TCRdb ran MiXCR on the 5' RACE reads. The sample includes roughly 620,000 distinct CDR3 sequences, more than 15% of them seen just once. V usage is TRBV29-1 and J usage is TRBJ2-7; the D call may be TRBD1 or TRBD2 (5 bases each). This sequence was found in an adult woman who had mild COVID-19 (a few samples of this study predate the infection). Cell type and time point are not known. The sample was PBMCs or a T cell subset sorted from them (not recorded which). CDR3 loop: CSVERGDNYEQYF. In nucleotides, the CDR3 is TGCAGCGTTGAAAGGGGAGACAACTACGAGCAGTACTTC.